The 21 T cell receptor beta chains given below trace back to one sample, sequenced in a study of blood T cell repertoires in COVID-19 (dated by TCRdb to the early 2020s). The library was generated by the immunoSEQ multiplex PCR assay. TCRdb mirrors the immuneACCESS table, restricted to in-frame sequences. Some clones are absent from its copies; in checked studies, under half trace to an unresolved V gene, and the reason for the others is unknown. This sample has 250,000 to 300,000 clones in its table, and roughly 90% of those were observed once. The top ten hold 2% to 2.5% of the sample. Source material: peripheral blood. These receptors originate from a man aged 45-65 years with acute or convalescent COVID-19.

The genes are TRBV3-1 (or the pseudogene TRBV3-2) and TRBJ1-3; D possibly corresponds to TRBD1 (5 bases). The germline CDR1 and CDR2 sequences are LGHDT and YNNKEL (reference sequence). V was shortened by 4 bases and J by 0 bases, with 7 bases between the two germline ends. CDR3 length equals 14 residues. The CDR3 protein is CASSPGFSGNTIYF. CDR3 nucleotide sequence: TGTGCCAGCAGCCCAGGGTTCTCTGGAAACACCATATATTTT.

As to this clone: This sample includes further DNA sequences coding for the same CDR3. The chain couples TRBV9 to TRBJ1-1; D not resolved. Germline CDR1 reads SGDLS; CDR2 reads YYNGEE. V lost 1 base, J lost 0 bases, and 7 bases lay in between. The CDR3 is made up of 14 amino acids. CDR3 region: CASSVSQLNTEAFF. In DNA form, the CDR3 reads TGTGCCAGCAGCGTAAGTCAGTTGAACACTGAAGCTTTCTTT.

This sequence joins TRBV11-1 and TRBJ1-1; the D gene is possibly TRBD1 (6 bases). Trimming removed 5 bases at V and 7 bases at J, with 11 bases between. CDR1 is SGHAT and CDR2 is FQDESV in the germline V gene (reference sequence). This CDR3 has 12 residues. The CDR3 DNA sequence: TGTGCCAGCAGCAGGGGGTATGGTGAAGCTTTCTTT. Translated, it gives CASSRGYGEAFF. The variable domain in full, completed from reference TRBV11-1 and TRBJ1-1, reads EAEVAQSPRYKITEKSQAVAFWCDPISGHATLYWYRQILGQGPELLVQFQDESVVDDSQLPKDRFSAERLKGVDSTLKIQPAELGDSAMYLCASSRGYGEAFFGQGTRLTVV.

The rearrangement uses TRBV3-1 (or the pseudogene TRBV3-2) and TRBJ1-2; tentatively, D is TRBD1 (6 bases). Trimming removed 2 bases from V and 3 bases from J, with 19 bases in between. This CDR3 spans 17 amino acids. Germline V gives CDR1 LGHDT, CDR2 YNNKEL (reference sequence). Written as DNA, the CDR3 is TGTGCCAGCAGCCAAACACCCGGGACAAGGAGTCACTATGGCTACACCTTC. This codes for CASSQTPGTRSHYGYTF.

V usage is TRBV5-1 and J usage is TRBJ2-2, with 8 bases lining up with TRBD1. The germline V gene has CDR1 SGHRS and CDR2 YFSETQ. The CDR3 has 14 amino acids. Trimming cost V 2 bases and J 7 bases; bases outside gene matches: 4. CDR3 bases: TGCGCCAGCAGCTTCTACAGGGGGGACGGGGAGCTGTTTTTT. The encoded protein is CASSFYRGDGELFF.

The V and J genes are TRBV6-5 and TRBJ1-1; D remains unclear. Germline V lookup: CDR1 MNHEY, CDR2 SVGAGI. V lost 0 bases, J lost 3 bases, and 8 bases lay in between. This CDR3 comprises 14 residues. The CDR3 is CASSYSSSYTEAFF. The DNA for the CDR3 is TGTGCCAGCAGTTACTCGAGTAGTTACACTGAAGCTTTCTTT.

The rearrangement uses TRBV11-2 and TRBJ1-3, with TRBD1 matching over 8 bases. Germline V gene data show CDR1 as SGHAT and CDR2 as FQNNGV. V lost 0 bases and J lost 4; bases outside the gene matches: 8. The CDR3 is made up of 17 amino acids. CDR3 loop: CASSLDLAGGGGNTIYF. DNA for the CDR3: TGTGCCAGCAGCTTAGATCTGGCAGGGGGCGGCGGAAACACCATATATTTT.

The J gene is TRBJ2-3, the V gene TRBV24-1; TRBD1 matches at 12 bases. CDR1 is KGHDR, CDR2 SFDVKD, per germline. The CDR3 is 16 amino acids. J lost 5 bases, V lost 4 bases, and 6 bases had no gene match. Here the CDR3 DNA reads TGTGCCACCAGTGACCCCGGGGACAGGGGGCTAGATACGCAGTATTTT. Translated, it gives CATSDPGDRGLDTQYF.

The V call is TRBV2, the J call TRBJ1-2; 9 positions match TRBD1. V was clipped by 3 bases and J by 4 bases; unmatched bases: 6. The CDR3 covers 15 residues. Germline V lookup: CDR1 SNHLY, CDR2 FYNNEI. The CDR3 here is CASSERGTGTYGYTF. DNA for the CDR3: TGTGCCAGCAGTGAGAGGGGGACAGGGACCTATGGCTACACCTTC. Full variable domain (missing parts from reference TRBV2 and TRBJ1-2): EPEVTQTPSHQVTQMGQEVILRCVPISNHLYFYWYRQILGQKVEFLVSFYNNEISEKSEIFDDQFSVERPDGSNFTLKIRSTKLEDSAMYFCASSERGTGTYGYTFGSGTRLTVV.

The chain is built from TRBV27 and TRBJ1-1; D is undetermined. The CDR3 runs to 16 residues. In germline, CDR1 is MNHEY, CDR2 SMNVEV (reference sequence). With 3 bases removed from V and 1 base from J, the gap between germline ends came to 15 bases. CDR3 in DNA: TGTGCCAGCAGTTTCCGGCCCGGGGATCCGAACACTGAAGCTTTCTTT. Its translation: CASSFRPGDPNTEAFF.

Turning to this clone: Additional DNA sequences in this sample encode the identical CDR3. This chain uses TRBV7-9 with TRBJ2-3; D might be TRBD2 (5 bases). Per germline, CDR1 SEHNR and CDR2 FQNEAQ (reference sequence). The CDR3 totals 15 residues. Trimming pared 1 base from V and 1 base from J, leaving 9 bases between. The CDR3 is CASSLGAGGTDTQYF. CDR3 in DNA: TGTGCCAGCAGCTTAGGGGCGGGCGGCACAGATACGCAGTATTTT.

The chain combines TRBV5-1 with TRBJ2-2; tentatively, D is TRBD1 (5 bases). Trimming took 0 bases from V and 5 from J, leaving 11 bases between them. The CDR3 runs to 15 residues. The V gene's germline CDR1 is SGHRS and CDR2 YFSETQ. The CDR3 loop is CASSLEGPFTGELFF. DNA for the CDR3: TGCGCCAGCAGCTTGGAGGGGCCATTTACCGGGGAGCTGTTTTTT. The full variable domain, its missing parts supplied by reference TRBV5-1 and TRBJ2-2, is KAGVTQTPRYLIKTRGQQVTLSCSPISGHRSVSWYQQTPGQGLQFLFEYFSETQRNKGNFPGRFSGRQFSNSRSEMNVSTLELGDSALYLCASSLEGPFTGELFFGEGSRLTVL.

CDR3 protein: CASRQNTEAFF. CDR3 sequence (DNA): TGTGCCAGCAGACAAAACACTGAAGCTTTCTTT. The rearrangement uses TRBV12-3 or TRBV12-4 and TRBJ1-1; D unresolved. CDR3 length: 11 amino acids. V gave up 6 bases and J gave up 2 bases, with 4 bases separating them.

The chain is built from TRBV5-4 and TRBJ1-2, with D maybe TRBD1 (5 bases). The CDR3 runs 14 residues. Germline values: CDR1 SGHNT, CDR2 YYREEE (reference sequence). V dropped 0 bases and J dropped 4 bases, with 10 bases sitting between them. The CDR3 reads CASSLGGDSYGYTF. CDR3 sequence (DNA): TGTGCCAGCAGCTTGGGAGGGGACTCCTATGGCTACACCTTC.

V and J are TRBV7-8 and TRBJ2-3; a possible D gene is TRBD2 (7 bases). Trimming stripped 1 base from V and 2 bases from J, with 16 bases between. CDR1 is SGHVS, CDR2 FQNEAQ, per germline. The CDR3 has 17 residues. The CDR3 region is CASSLGRRGPVTDTQYF. CDR3 nucleotide sequence: TGTGCCAGCAGCTTAGGGCGGCGGGGGCCTGTCACAGATACGCAGTATTTT.

V gene TRBV19 combines with J gene TRBJ2-7; 7 bases match TRBD1. Germline assignment: CDR1 LNHDA and CDR2 SQIVND (reference sequence). V lost 3 bases, J lost 4 bases, and 3 bases stayed unmatched. This CDR3 is built from 13 residues. The CDR3 reads CASSIGTEYEQYF. As DNA, the CDR3 is TGTGCCAGTAGTATCGGGACAGAATACGAGCAGTACTTC.

Only a few counts were recorded for this clone. The rearrangement uses TRBV7-8 and TRBJ2-1; 7 bases are a match to TRBD2. The germline gives CDR1 SGHVS, CDR2 FQNEAQ. J was trimmed by 6 bases and V by 3 bases; bases with no gene match: 8. The CDR3 sequence is 15 residues long. DNA for the CDR3: TGTGCCAGCAGCTTGCCGGGACTAAATTCCAATGAGCAGTTCTTC. Its translation: CASSLPGLNSNEQFF.

This chain joins TRBV15 and TRBJ2-2; TRBD1 matches 9 bases. CDR3 size: 14 residues. J lost 5 bases, V lost 3 bases, and 1 base had no gene match. Per the germline V gene, CDR1 is LNHNV and CDR2 is YYDKDF (reference sequence). The CDR3: CATSSGQGTGELFF. The CDR3 DNA follows: TGTGCCACCAGCAGTGGACAGGGGACCGGGGAGCTGTTTTTT. Supplemented by reference TRBV15 and TRBJ2-2, the full variable domain reads DAMVIQNPRYQVTQFGKPVTLSCSQTLNHNVMYWYQQKSSQAPKLLFHYYDKDFNNEADTPDNFQSRRPNTSFCFLDIRSPGLGDTAMYLCATSSGQGTGELFFGEGSRLTVL.

The J gene is TRBJ2-1, the V gene TRBV5-5; the D is unclear. Germline V gene lookup returns CDR1 SGHKS and CDR2 YYEKEE (reference sequence). V was clipped by 7 bases and J by 4 bases, with 9 bases between them. The CDR3 is made up of 12 amino acids. The CDR3 loop is CASGTGYNEQFF. CDR3 sequence (DNA): TGTGCCAGCGGAACGGGTTACAATGAGCAGTTCTTC.

This rearrangement joins TRBV30 to TRBJ2-5, with a tentative D call TRBD2 (6 bases). Trimming pared 1 base from V and 7 bases from J, leaving 16 bases between. The CDR3 has 14 amino acids. Germline CDR1 is GTSNPN and CDR2 is SVGIG (reference sequence). This chain's CDR3 is CAWSGGGWSATQYF. As DNA, the CDR3 is TGTGCCTGGAGTGGGGGAGGTTGGTCCGCGACCCAGTACTTC.

The chain carries TRBV7-2 and TRBJ2-5; the match to TRBD1 covers 7 bases. This CDR3 contains 13 residues. The junction had 5 bases not matched to a gene; V was cut back by 5 bases and J by 5 bases. Germline assignment: CDR1 SGHTA and CDR2 FQGNSA. The CDR3 DNA reads TGTGCCAGCAGCGCGACAGGGATCGAGACCCAGTACTTC. Translation gives CASSATGIETQYF.